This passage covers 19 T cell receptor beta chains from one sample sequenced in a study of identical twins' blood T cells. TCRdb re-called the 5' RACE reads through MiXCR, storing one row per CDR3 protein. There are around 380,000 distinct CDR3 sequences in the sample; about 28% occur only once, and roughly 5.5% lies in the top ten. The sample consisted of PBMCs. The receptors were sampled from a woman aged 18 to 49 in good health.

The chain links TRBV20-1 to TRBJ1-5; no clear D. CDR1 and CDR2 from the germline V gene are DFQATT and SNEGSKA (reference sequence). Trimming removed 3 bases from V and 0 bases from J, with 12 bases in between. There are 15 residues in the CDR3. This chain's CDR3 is CSASSLQDSNQPQHF. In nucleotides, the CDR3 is TGCAGTGCTAGCTCCCTCCAGGATAGCAATCAGCCCCAGCATTTT.

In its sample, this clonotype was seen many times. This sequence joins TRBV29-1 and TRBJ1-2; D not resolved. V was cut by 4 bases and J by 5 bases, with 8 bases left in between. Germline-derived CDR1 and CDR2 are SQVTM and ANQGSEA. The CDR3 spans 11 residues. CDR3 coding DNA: TGCAGCGTTGGTGACGAGTATGGCTACACCTTC. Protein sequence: CSVGDEYGYTF.

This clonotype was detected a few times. This CDR3 is CASSVVPSGNEQYF. Written as DNA, the CDR3 is TGTGCCAGCAGCGTAGTTCCTAGCGGGAACGAGCAGTACTTC. The rearrangement links TRBV9 to TRBJ2-7, with 9 bases aligning to TRBD2. The CDR3 length is 14 residues. Germline V CDR1 and CDR2: SGDLS, YYNGEE. Germline trimming cut 0 bases from V and 5 bases from J; bases unmatched to any gene: 3.

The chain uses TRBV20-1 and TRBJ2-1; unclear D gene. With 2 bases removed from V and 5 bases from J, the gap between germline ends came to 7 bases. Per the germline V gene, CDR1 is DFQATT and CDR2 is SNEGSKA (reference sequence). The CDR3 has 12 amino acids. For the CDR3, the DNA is TGCAGTGCTAGACGGACCAACAATGAGCAGTTCTTC. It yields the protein CSARRTNNEQFF.

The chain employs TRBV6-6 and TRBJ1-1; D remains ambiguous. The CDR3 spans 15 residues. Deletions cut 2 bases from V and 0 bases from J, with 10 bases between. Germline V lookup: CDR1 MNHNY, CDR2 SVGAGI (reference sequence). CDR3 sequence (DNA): TGTGCCAGCAGTTACGGGCCCGGAATGAACACTGAAGCTTTCTTT. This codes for CASSYGPGMNTEAFF.

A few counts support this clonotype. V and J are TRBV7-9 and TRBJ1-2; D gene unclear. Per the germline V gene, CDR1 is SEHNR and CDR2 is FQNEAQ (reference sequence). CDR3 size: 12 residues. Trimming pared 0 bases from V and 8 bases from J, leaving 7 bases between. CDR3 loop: CASSLAEEGYTF. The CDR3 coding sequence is TGTGCCAGCAGCTTAGCCGAGGAGGGCTACACCTTC.

Here the CDR3 reads CASSLKTGDSLEYF. The CDR3, as DNA: TGTGCCAGCAGCCTAAAGACAGGGGACTCGCTTGAGTATTTT. This rearrangement joins TRBV5-5 to TRBJ2-3; 8 positions match TRBD1. Germline loops: CDR1 SGHKS, CDR2 YYEKEE (reference sequence). CDR3 length: 14 residues. J lost 13 bases, V lost 4 bases, and 14 bases had no gene match.

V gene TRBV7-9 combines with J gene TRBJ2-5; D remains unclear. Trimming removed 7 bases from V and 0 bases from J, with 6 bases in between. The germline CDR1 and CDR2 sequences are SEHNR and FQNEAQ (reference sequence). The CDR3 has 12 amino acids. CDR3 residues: CASTPNQETQYF. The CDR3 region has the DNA TGTGCCAGCACCCCTAACCAAGAGACCCAGTACTTC.

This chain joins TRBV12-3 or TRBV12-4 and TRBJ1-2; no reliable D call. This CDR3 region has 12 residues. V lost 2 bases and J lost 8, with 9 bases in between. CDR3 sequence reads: CASSLMGGGYTF. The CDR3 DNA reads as TGTGCCAGCAGTTTAATGGGAGGGGGCTACACCTTC.

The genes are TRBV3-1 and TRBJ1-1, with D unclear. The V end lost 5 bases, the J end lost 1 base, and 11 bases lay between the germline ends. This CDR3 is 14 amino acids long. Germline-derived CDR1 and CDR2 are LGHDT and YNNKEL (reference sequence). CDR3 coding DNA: TGTGCCAGCAGCATCTGGGAGGGGAACACTGAAGCTTTCTTT. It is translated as CASSIWEGNTEAFF.

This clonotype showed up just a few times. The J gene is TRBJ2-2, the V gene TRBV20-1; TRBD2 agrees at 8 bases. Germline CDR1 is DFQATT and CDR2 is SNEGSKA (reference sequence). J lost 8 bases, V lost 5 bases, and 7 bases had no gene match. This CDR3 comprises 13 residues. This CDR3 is CSAQPSGRGELFF. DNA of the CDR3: TGCAGTGCTCAGCCCAGCGGGAGAGGGGAGCTGTTTTTT.

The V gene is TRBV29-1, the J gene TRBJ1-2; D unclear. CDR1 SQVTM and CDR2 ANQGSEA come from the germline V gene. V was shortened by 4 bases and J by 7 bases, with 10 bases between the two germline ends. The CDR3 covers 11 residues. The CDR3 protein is CSVATSFGYTF. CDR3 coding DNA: TGCAGCGTTGCGACAAGTTTTGGCTACACCTTC.

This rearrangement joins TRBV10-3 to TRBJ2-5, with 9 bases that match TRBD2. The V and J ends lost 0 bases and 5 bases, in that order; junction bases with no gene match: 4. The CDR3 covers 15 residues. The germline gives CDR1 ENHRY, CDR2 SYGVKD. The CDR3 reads CAISESGTSRETQYF. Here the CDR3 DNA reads TGTGCCATCAGTGAGTCCGGGACTAGCAGGGAGACCCAGTACTTC.

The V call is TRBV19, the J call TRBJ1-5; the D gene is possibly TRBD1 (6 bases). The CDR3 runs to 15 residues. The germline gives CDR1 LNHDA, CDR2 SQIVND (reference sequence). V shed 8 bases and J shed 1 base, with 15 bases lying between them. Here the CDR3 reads CASSATGMSNQPQHF. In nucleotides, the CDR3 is TGTGCCAGTTCTGCGACAGGTATGAGCAATCAGCCCCAGCATTTT.

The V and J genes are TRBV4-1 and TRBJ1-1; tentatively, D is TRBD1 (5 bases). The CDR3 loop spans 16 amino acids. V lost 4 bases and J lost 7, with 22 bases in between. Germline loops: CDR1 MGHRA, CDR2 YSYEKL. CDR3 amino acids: CASSRDLLDIGGEAFF. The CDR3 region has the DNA TGCGCCAGCAGCCGAGATCTTCTGGACATAGGTGGTGAAGCTTTCTTT.

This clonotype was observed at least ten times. This chain's CDR3 is CAISESRPNSPLHF. CDR3 coding DNA: TGTGCCATCAGTGAGTCGAGGCCGAATTCACCCCTCCACTTT. J is TRBJ1-6 and V is TRBV10-3; no firm D call. The CDR3 is 14 amino acids. From germline, CDR1 is ENHRY and CDR2 SYGVKD. V gave up 0 bases and J gave up 7 bases, with 7 bases separating them.

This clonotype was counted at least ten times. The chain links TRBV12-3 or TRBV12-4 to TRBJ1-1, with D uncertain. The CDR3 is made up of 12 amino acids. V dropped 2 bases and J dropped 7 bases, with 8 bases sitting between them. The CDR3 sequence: CASSLRPNEAFF. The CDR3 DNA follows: TGTGCCAGCAGTTTACGGCCTAATGAAGCTTTCTTT.

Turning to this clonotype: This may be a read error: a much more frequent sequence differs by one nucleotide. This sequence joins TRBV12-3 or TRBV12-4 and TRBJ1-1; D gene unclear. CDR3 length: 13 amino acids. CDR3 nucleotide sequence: TGTGCCGGCAGTATCAACCTCGGCACTGAAGCTTTCTTT. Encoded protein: CAGSINLGTEAFF.

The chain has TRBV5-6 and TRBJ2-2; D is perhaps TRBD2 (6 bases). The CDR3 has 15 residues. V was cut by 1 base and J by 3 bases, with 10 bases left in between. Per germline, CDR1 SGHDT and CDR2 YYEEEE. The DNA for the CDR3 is TGTGCCAGCAGCTTGCTCGGGAGAGACACCGGGGAGCTGTTTTTT. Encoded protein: CASSLLGRDTGELFF.